These 20 T cell receptor beta chains came from one sample sequenced in a study of T-cell reconstitution after alpha-beta-depleted transplantation in children. During its preparation, the TCRbeta library received unique molecular identifiers. One entry per CDR3 protein results from TCRdb running MiXCR on the PCR reads. This table has a few hundred thousand distinct CDR3 sequences, roughly 11% appearing once. The source was PBMCs from the stem cell graft donor, collected from the stem cell graft. The receptors stem from a human donor who donated a stem cell graft to a child with acute myeloid leukemia.

The V call is TRBV7-9, the J call TRBJ1-2; a possible D gene is TRBD1 (5 bases). Trimming removed 3 bases from V and 8 bases from J, with 10 bases in between. From germline, CDR1 is SEHNR and CDR2 FQNEAQ (reference sequence). This CDR3 has 12 residues. CDR3 DNA sequence: TGTGCCAGCAGCTTCCAGGGTGAAGGCTACACCTTC. Amino acids: CASSFQGEGYTF.

The gene calls are TRBV6-1 and TRBJ2-5; perhaps D is TRBD1 or TRBD2 (7 bases each). Germline-derived CDR1 and CDR2 are MNHNS and SASEGT. CDR3 length: 14 residues. Trimming stripped 8 bases from V and 5 bases from J, with 18 bases between. The CDR3 loop reads CASGQGGGWETQYF. The DNA of the CDR3 is TGTGCCAGCGGCCAGGGGGGGGGCTGGGAGACCCAGTACTTC.

The CDR3 sequence: CASSPRDSSEQFF. The CDR3 DNA follows: TGTGCCAGCAGCCCCCGGGACTCCAGTGAGCAGTTCTTC. J is TRBJ2-1 and V is TRBV11-3, with D perhaps matching TRBD2 (6 bases). Germline V lookup: CDR1 SGHNT, CDR2 YENEEA. There are 13 residues in the CDR3. The V end lost 5 bases, the J end lost 9 bases, and 14 bases lay between the germline ends.

J is TRBJ1-5 and V is TRBV9; D remains ambiguous. CDR3 length equals 14 residues. Germline-derived CDR1 and CDR2 are SGDLS and YYNGEE. The V end was cut by 0 bases, the J end by 7 bases, with 11 bases between. As DNA, the CDR3 is TGTGCCAGCAGCGTAGACGACGGATTCCAGCCCCAGCATTTT. Its translation: CASSVDDGFQPQHF.

The table lists this clonotype with a few counts. V and J are TRBV12-3 or TRBV12-4 and TRBJ1-2; 7 bases are shared with TRBD1. The J segment lost 4 bases and the V segment lost 6 bases, leaving 8 bases of the junction unmatched. This CDR3 is 14 amino acids long. The CDR3 loop reads CASSPPRDSYGYTF. The CDR3 DNA reads TGTGCCAGCAGCCCCCCGAGGGACAGCTATGGCTACACCTTC.

The rearrangement links TRBV20-1 to TRBJ1-4, with unresolved D. CDR3 length: 13 residues. Germline values: CDR1 DFQATT, CDR2 SNEGSKA (reference sequence). The ends were cut back, 1 base at V and 7 bases at J, with 10 bases in the middle. DNA of the CDR3: TGCAGTGCTAGAGCAAAGCCGGGTGAAAAACTGTTTTTT. This sequence encodes CSARAKPGEKLFF.

The chain uses TRBV20-1 and TRBJ2-7, with 10 bases identical to TRBD2. The V segment lost 2 bases and the J segment 6 bases; nucleotides outside the gene matches: 4. This CDR3 region has 13 residues. The germline V gene has CDR1 DFQATT and CDR2 SNEGSKA (reference sequence). Here the CDR3 reads CSARLAGAPEQYF. The CDR3 DNA sequence: TGCAGTGCTAGACTAGCGGGAGCCCCCGAGCAGTACTTC.

The chain has TRBV24-1 and TRBJ2-1, with 9 bases aligning to TRBD1. In germline, CDR1 is KGHDR, CDR2 SFDVKD. With V trimmed by 9 bases and J by 8 bases, 7 bases remained unmatched. This CDR3 has 13 residues. CDR3 nucleotides: TGTGCCACCCGCAGGACAGGGGAGGATGAGCAGTTCTTC. Its protein is CATRRTGEDEQFF.

J is TRBJ2-3 and V is TRBV4-1, with TRBD1 matching 8 bases. CDR1 MGHRA and CDR2 YSYEKL come from the germline V gene. V dropped 7 bases and J dropped 0; count of bases not matched to a gene: 9. The CDR3 spans 16 residues. CDR3 loop: CASTPRGRGSTDTQYF. The CDR3 DNA reads TGCGCCAGCACCCCCAGGGGGCGGGGTAGCACAGATACGCAGTATTTT.

This clonotype appeared a few times. V and J are TRBV18 and TRBJ2-2, with D maybe TRBD1 (6 bases). The CDR3 covers 15 residues. Germline V gene sequence: CDR1 KGHSH, CDR2 LQKENI. V lost 2 bases, J lost 6 bases, and 13 bases lay in between. CDR3 nucleotides: TGTGCCAGCTCACCAGTGGGACAAAGGGCCGGGGAGCTGTTTTTT. Residues: CASSPVGQRAGELFF.

With regard to this clonotype: Relative to the germline gene, one junction end is altered; a read error may explain this. The chain combines TRBV18 with TRBJ1-4; a possible D gene is TRBD1 (6 bases). CDR3 length: 13 amino acids. Germline V CDR1 and CDR2: KGHSH, LQKENI. Written as DNA, the CDR3 is TGTGCCAGCTCAACGGACAGAAATGAAAAATTGTTTTTT. Translated: CASSTDRNEKLFF.

This clonotype was detected only a few times. The rearrangement uses TRBV6-1 and TRBJ2-1; 10 nucleotides match TRBD1. Germline V lookup: CDR1 MNHNS, CDR2 SASEGT. V shed 7 bases and J 8 bases; nucleotides not matched to a gene: 8. The CDR3 is made up of 14 amino acids. The CDR3 loop is CASTMGQGFDEQFF. The CDR3 DNA sequence: TGTGCCAGCACTATGGGACAGGGGTTCGATGAGCAGTTCTTC.

The chain carries TRBV7-2 and TRBJ2-1; 7 nucleotides agree with TRBD1. This CDR3 is 14 amino acids long. In germline, CDR1 is SGHTA, CDR2 FQGNSA. The V gene end was trimmed by 5 bases and the J gene end by 9 bases; junction bases not matched to a gene: 10. CDR3 amino acids: CASSPQQGTGEQFF. The CDR3 DNA reads as TGTGCCAGCAGCCCCCAACAGGGGACGGGTGAGCAGTTCTTC.

The chain employs TRBV6-2 or TRBV6-3 and TRBJ1-5; 10 positions match TRBD1. V gave up 7 bases and J gave up 11 bases; unmatched junction bases: 11. CDR3 length equals 14 residues. Germline V gene data show CDR1 as MNHEY and CDR2 as SVGEGT. The CDR3 protein is CASNMDRGGSAQHF. Written as DNA, the CDR3 is TGTGCCAGCAATATGGACAGGGGGGGATCGGCCCAGCATTTT.

CDR3 sequence (DNA): TGTGCCACCGCGGCTTTGCGAAGCACCTACAATGAGCAGTTCTTC. Translated, it gives CATAALRSTYNEQFF. The rearrangement joins TRBV15 to TRBJ2-1; no clear D. V lost 8 bases and J lost 2, with 16 bases in between. There are 15 residues in the CDR3. From germline, CDR1 is LNHNV and CDR2 YYDKDF (reference sequence).

This clonotype was seen many times. V gene TRBV20-1 combines with J gene TRBJ2-1; 12 bases align to TRBD2. CDR1 and CDR2 (germline): DFQATT, SNEGSKA (reference sequence). The junction had 4 bases not matched to a gene; V was cut back by 2 bases and J by 8 bases. This CDR3 comprises 14 residues. The CDR3: CSARLAGGQDEQFF. For the CDR3, the DNA is TGCAGTGCTAGACTAGCGGGGGGGCAGGATGAGCAGTTCTTC.

The CDR3 DNA reads TGTGCCAGCAGTCACAGTGAACGAGCCTACGAGCAGTACTTC. Protein sequence: CASSHSERAYEQYF. The chain uses TRBV11-3 and TRBJ2-7; D is ambiguous. The CDR3 covers 14 residues. Germline V gives CDR1 SGHNT, CDR2 YENEEA. V was pared by 6 bases and J by 2 bases, with 14 bases between. The full variable domain, with the rest looked up from reference TRBV11-3 and TRBJ2-7, is EAGVVQSPRYKIIEKKQPVAFWCNPISGHNTLYWYLQNLGQGPELLIRYENEEAVDDSQLPKDRFSAERLKGVDSTLKIQPAELGDSAVYLCASSHSERAYEQYFGPGTRLTVT.

This clonotype was recorded many times. J is TRBJ2-7 and V is TRBV18; tentative D call: TRBD1 (6 bases). Germline CDR1 and CDR2: KGHSH and LQKENI. V lost 5 bases and J lost 0, with 14 bases in between. This CDR3 is built from 15 residues. CDR3 sequence (DNA): TGTGCCAGCTCATCAACAGGGACCCCCTCCTACGAGCAGTACTTC. This encodes CASSSTGTPSYEQYF.

The chain's CDR3 is CASSLSPGSNYGYTF. Here the CDR3 DNA reads TGTGCCAGCAGCTTATCCCCAGGGAGCAACTATGGCTACACCTTC. The V and J genes are TRBV7-2 and TRBJ1-2, with D perhaps TRBD1 (5 bases). The V end was cut by 2 bases, the J end by 2 bases, with 12 bases between. This CDR3 has 15 amino acids. Germline lookup yields CDR1 SGHTA and CDR2 FQGNSA.

This clonotype appeared a few times. The chain couples TRBV19 to TRBJ2-3; D gene unclear. The CDR3 extends over 13 amino acids. V was shortened by 7 bases and J by 0 bases, with 8 bases between the two germline ends. Germline V gene lookup returns CDR1 LNHDA and CDR2 SQIVND (reference sequence). This chain's CDR3 is CASKDSSTDTQYF. The CDR3 nucleotides read TGTGCCAGTAAGGATTCTAGCACAGATACGCAGTATTTT.